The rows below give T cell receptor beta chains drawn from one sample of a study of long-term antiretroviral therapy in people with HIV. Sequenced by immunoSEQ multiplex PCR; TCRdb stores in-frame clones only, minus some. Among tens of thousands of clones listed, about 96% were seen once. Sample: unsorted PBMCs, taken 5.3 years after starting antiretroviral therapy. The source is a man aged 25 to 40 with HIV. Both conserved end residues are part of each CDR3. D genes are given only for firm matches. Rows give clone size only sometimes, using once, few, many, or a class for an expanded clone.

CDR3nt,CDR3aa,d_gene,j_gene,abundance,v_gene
TGTGCCAGCAGCTTAGGCGTAGGGCAGGGCTACACCTTC,CASSLGVGQGYTF,.,TRBJ1-2,.,TRBV7-9
TGTGCCAGTAGCAAACCTAACGGGGACAGAAAACAAGCTTTCTTT,CASSKPNGDRKQAFF,TRBD1,TRBJ1-1,.,TRBV19
TGTGCCAGCAGCTGGGACAGGGGGAGGTCACTTAGATTAGGCTACACCTTC,CASSWDRGRSLRLGYTF,TRBD1,TRBJ1-2,medium-sized,TRBV7-2
TGCGCCAGCACCCCGAAAGGGCGGGGGACCGGGGAGCTGTTTTTT,CASTPKGRGTGELFF,TRBD2,TRBJ2-2,.,TRBV4-1
TGTGCCTGGAGTGTAAATGGCTACAATGAGCAGTTCTTC,CAWSVNGYNEQFF,.,TRBJ2-1,.,TRBV30
TGTGCCACCAGCTTCACTGGGGGTCAGGATGGCTACACCTTC,CATSFTGGQDGYTF,.,TRBJ1-2,.,TRBV15
TGTGCCAGCAGACAAGACATTCCTAACTCCTACGAGCAGTACTTC,CASRQDIPNSYEQYF,.,TRBJ2-7,once,TRBV5-4
TGTGCCAGCAGTGAGGGACAGTATTCACCCCTCCACTTT,CASSEGQYSPLHF,TRBD1,TRBJ1-6,.,TRBV6-1
TGTGCCAGCAGTTCCTCCCTGGCAGGGTGGGAGCAGACCCAGTACTTC,CASSSSLAGWEQTQYF,.,TRBJ2-5,.,TRBV6-5
TGTGCCAGCACCTCGGCAGGGCAGGTAGATATCGAAGCTTTCTTT,CASTSAGQVDIEAFF,.,TRBJ1-1,.,TRBV28
TGTGCCAGCAGCTCTATCGGGGAGTCCTATAATTCACCCCTCCACTTT,CASSSIGESYNSPLHF,.,TRBJ1-6,.,TRBV5-8
TGCGCCAGCAGCCAAGCGCTAACAGGGGGCGCATCTGATACGCAGTATTTT,CASSQALTGGASDTQYF,TRBD1,TRBJ2-3,.,TRBV4-1
TGTGCCAGCAGCCCGGACAGGGGGCTGACAGATACGCAGTATTTT,CASSPDRGLTDTQYF,TRBD1,TRBJ2-3,.,TRBV5-4
TGCGCCAGCAGCGACGTTCCCACCGGGGAGCTGTTTTTT,CASSDVPTGELFF,.,TRBJ2-2,.,TRBV5-1
TGCGCCAGCAGCTTGGGCCTCAATGAGCAGTTCTTC,CASSLGLNEQFF,.,TRBJ2-1,once,TRBV5-1
TGTGCCAGTAGCCGACAATTACTGACTGAAGCTTTCTTT,CASSRQLLTEAFF,.,TRBJ1-1,.,TRBV19
TGCGCCAGCAGCTTAGGGGACACCGGGGAGCTGTTTTTT,CASSLGDTGELFF,.,TRBJ2-2,.,TRBV4-1
TGCAGCGTTGAAGGTCAGAATCCGGAAGCTTTCTTT,CSVEGQNPEAFF,.,TRBJ1-1,.,TRBV29-1
TGTGCCAGCTCACCCGGGGCCCAGGCCACAACGAACACCGGGGAGCTGTTTTTT,CASSPGAQATTNTGELFF,.,TRBJ2-2,.,TRBV18
TGTGCCAGTCAGACAGTGAACACTGAAGCTTTCTTT,CASQTVNTEAFF,.,TRBJ1-1,.,TRBV6-6
TGTGCCAGCAGCTTAGTGGGTAGCGAGCAGTACTTC,CASSLVGSEQYF,.,TRBJ2-7,.,TRBV13
TGCGCCAGCAGCCAAAGCCCGATTACTAACTATGGCTACACCTTC,CASSQSPITNYGYTF,.,TRBJ1-2,.,TRBV4-1
TGCAGCGTTAGGGTGGGACAGGTGGCCCAAGAGACCCAGTACTTC,CSVRVGQVAQETQYF,TRBD1,TRBJ2-5,.,TRBV29-1
TGCGCCAGCAGCCCACTAGGCGGGGTCTACAATGAGCAGTTCTTC,CASSPLGGVYNEQFF,.,TRBJ2-1,.,TRBV4-1
TGTGCCAGCATCGGGGGCGGGGAGCTGTTTTTT,CASIGGGELFF,.,TRBJ2-2,once,TRBV27
TGTGCCAGCAGCCCCACTCCCAGCGGGAGGGCCAGAGAGCAGTTCTTC,CASSPTPSGRAREQFF,TRBD2,TRBJ2-1,.,TRBV7-9
TGTGCCAGCAGTTCCGTAGCGGGCCCACCCTCCTACGAGCAGTACTTC,CASSSVAGPPSYEQYF,TRBD2,TRBJ2-7,.,TRBV28
TGTGCCAGCAGCCTTCAGGACTGCTACGAGCAGTACTTC,CASSLQDCYEQYF,.,TRBJ2-7,once,TRBV7-3
TGTGCCAGCAGCCAAACAGATCACCAGTCGGGCAGGAGGAATGAGCAGTTCTTC,CASSQTDHQSGRRNEQFF,.,TRBJ2-1,.,TRBV14
TGTGCCAGCAGCTTAGGAGGAGGCCTCCGCGGGGGCGAGCAGTACTTC,CASSLGGGLRGGEQYF,TRBD2,TRBJ2-7,.,TRBV7-9
TGTGCCAGCAGCGAGACTAGCTACGAGCAGTACTTC,CASSETSYEQYF,.,TRBJ2-7,.,TRBV11-2
TGTGCCAGCAGTCCCGGACTAGCGACTGTCGGTCATACGCAGTATTTT,CASSPGLATVGHTQYF,TRBD2,TRBJ2-3,.,TRBV27
TGTGCCAGCAGCTTGAATTTCGGGGGAACCATATATTTT,CASSLNFGGTIYF,.,TRBJ1-3,.,TRBV7-8